The table lists the clone carrying this T cell receptor (beta chain) with many counts. This CDR3 region has 13 residues. The V gene lost 2 bases and the J gene lost 5 bases, with 9 bases spanning the gap. Per germline, CDR1 KGHSH and CDR2 LQKENI. Then a second PCR, running roughly 7 to 11 cycles, was carried out with a sample-barcoded 5' primer and a J-beta primer mix. TCRdb recomputed calls from the 5' RACE reads with MiXCR, one row per CDR3 protein. The sample has approximately 800,000 distinct CDR3 sequences, about 48% seen once; the top ten hold under 50%. The data were taken from a study of blood T cells in healthy people across ages. Every sample had a minimum of 6.5 million PBMCs isolated.

The source material was blood. The clonotype was recovered from an elderly man in good health. The chain is built from TRBV18 and TRBJ2-5, with TRBD2 as a possible D gene (5 bases). The CDR3: CASSPGLGETQYF. CDR3 nucleotide sequence: TGTGCCAGCTCACCAGGACTGGGGGAGACCCAGTACTTC.